One T cell receptor (beta chain) is described in this entry. The record originates from a study of Ad26.COV2.S vaccination and SARS-CoV-2 variants. Treatment of the sample: approximately 18 received Ad26.COV2.S at low or high dose, single or two shots; a few received placebo; per-sample allocation not given. Sampling happened 63 days after the first vaccine or placebo injection. In germline, CDR1 is MNHEY, CDR2 SVGEGT. V was clipped by 0 bases and J by 1 base, with 9 bases between them. The CDR3 is made up of 16 amino acids. Libraries were prepared by immunoSEQ multiplex PCR; TCRdb keeps only in-frame clonotypes and omits some of them. The sample contains about 350,000 clones, 70% to 90% of which appear only once.

This material consisted of peripheral blood, taken in a trial of Ad26.COV2.S vaccine versus placebo. The receptor's source is a person aged 18-65 years who received the Ad26.COV2.S COVID-19 vaccine or a placebo. The chain links TRBV6-2 or TRBV6-3 to TRBJ2-2; D not certain. DNA of the CDR3: TGTGCCAGCAGTTACTCCCAACAGAGGAACACCGGGGAGCTGTTTTTT. Protein: CASSYSQQRNTGELFF.